This is a list of T cell receptor beta chains from one sample in a study of shared clonotypes between healthy human individuals. The data were produced by immunoSEQ multiplex PCR, yet TCRdb's version contains in-frame clones alone and is incomplete. The table records 2,500,000 or so clones, around 90% of them present only once. Sample: naive CD4+ T cells sorted from blood. These receptors were taken from a man aged 18 to 30 in good health. CDR3s include the opening cysteine and the closing phenylalanine or tryptophan. D genes are given only for firm matches. Expanded clones are given a class, and other clones once, few, many or no size at all.

-,TRBV9,-,TRBJ2-1,CASSVGGPTYNEQFF,TGTGCCAGCAGCGTAGGGGGGCCCACCTACAATGAGCAGTTCTTC
TRBD2,TRBV10-2,-,TRBJ2-7,CASRKGLAGSSYEQYF,TGCGCCAGCAGGAAGGGACTAGCGGGCAGCTCCTACGAGCAGTACTTC
TRBD1,TRBV5-1,-,TRBJ1-1,CASSSWTGRDTEAFF,TGCGCCAGCAGCTCCTGGACAGGGAGGGACACTGAAGCTTTCTTT
TRBD2,TRBV18,-,TRBJ2-5,CASSPRLAGVVSETQYF,TGTGCCAGCTCACCAAGACTAGCGGGAGTGGTTAGTGAGACCCAGTACTTC
-,TRBV5-1,-,TRBJ2-7,CASSLEGSHEQYF,TGCGCCAGCAGCTTGGAGGGATCCCACGAGCAGTACTTC
TRBD1,TRBV18,-,TRBJ1-2,CASSPGQAYGYTF,TGTGCCAGCTCACCCGGACAGGCCTATGGCTACACCTTC
-,TRBV9,-,TRBJ1-4,CASSVGRTDRINEKLFF,TGTGCCAGCAGCGTAGGGAGAACTGATCGTATTAATGAAAAACTGTTTTTT
-,TRBV19,-,TRBJ2-2,CASSATYGTGELFF,TGTGCCAGTAGTGCCACCTACGGCACCGGGGAGCTGTTTTTT
TRBD2,TRBV4-3,-,TRBJ2-5,CASSQDYNGRYSGTQYF,TGCGCCAGCAGCCAAGATTATAACGGGAGGTACAGCGGGACCCAGTACTTC
-,TRBV30,-,TRBJ1-3,CAWNNGNTIYF,TGTGCCTGGAATAATGGAAACACCATATATTTT
-,TRBV12-2,-,TRBJ1-3,CASRLGYGNTIYF,TGTGCAAGTCGCTTGGGGTACGGAAACACCATATATTTT
-,TRBV19,few,TRBJ1-2,CASSIDGAGESGYTF,TGTGCCAGTAGTATTGATGGGGCAGGGGAGAGTGGCTACACCTTC
TRBD1,TRBV9,-,TRBJ1-2,CASSVGQGGGGYTF,TGTGCCAGCAGCGTGGGACAGGGGGGCGGGGGCTACACCTTC
-,TRBV6-5,-,TRBJ2-1,CASSDTNLGHLEFF,TGTGCCAGCAGCGACACTAACCTGGGACACCTGGAGTTCTTC
-,TRBV6-5,-,TRBJ2-2,CASSSVGGSTGELFF,TGTGCCAGCAGTTCCGTGGGGGGCTCGACCGGGGAGCTGTTTTTT
-,TRBV5-1,-,TRBJ1-4,CASSAGRSNEKLFF,TGCGCCAGCAGTGCGGGACGCTCTAATGAAAAACTGTTTTTT
-,TRBV29-1,-,TRBJ2-4,CSATSTDIQYF,TGCAGCGCTACCTCGACAGACATTCAGTACTTC
TRBD2,TRBV27,-,TRBJ2-3,CASSPWGLAGRSSTDTQYF,TGTGCCAGCAGTCCATGGGGACTAGCGGGCCGGTCTAGCACAGATACGCAGTATTTT
TRBD2,TRBV6-6,-,TRBJ2-5,CAITSRLAGGETQYF,TGTGCCATAACCAGCCGACTAGCGGGGGGGGAGACCCAGTACTTC
-,TRBV5-1,-,TRBJ1-4,CASSSGDPSEKLFF,TGCGCCAGCAGCTCTGGGGACCCCTCGGAAAAACTGTTTTTT
-,TRBV18,few,TRBJ2-7,CASSPDNSYEQYF,TGTGCCAGCTCACCAGACAACTCCTACGAGCAGTACTTC
-,TRBV7-9,-,TRBJ2-2,CASSRPDRNTGELFF,TGTGCCAGCAGCCGCCCGGACAGGAACACCGGGGAGCTGTTTTTT
-,TRBV2,-,TRBJ2-5,CASSGGEVGTQYF,TGTGCCAGCAGTGGGGGGGAGGTCGGGACCCAGTACTTC
-,TRBV9,few,TRBJ2-7,CASSGRSGHYEQYF,TGTGCCAGCAGCGGCCGGTCTGGCCACTACGAGCAGTACTTC
TRBD2,TRBV2,-,TRBJ2-2,CASSFSGANTGELFF,TGTGCCAGCAGCTTTAGCGGGGCGAACACCGGGGAGCTGTTTTTT
TRBD1,TRBV2,once,TRBJ1-2,CASTRTGTVLGYTF,TGTGCCAGCACGAGGACAGGGACTGTTCTTGGCTACACCTTC
-,TRBV6-5,-,TRBJ1-5,CASSYVQGSQPQHF,TGTGCCAGCAGTTACGTACAGGGTTCTCAGCCCCAGCATTTT
TRBD2,TRBV7-6,-,TRBJ2-7,CASSPGLAGGLRYEQYF,TGTGCCAGCAGCCCGGGACTAGCGGGAGGGCTAAGGTACGAGCAGTACTTC
-,TRBV6-1,-,TRBJ2-7,CASSEIVAASGQYF,TGTGCCAGCAGTGAAATCGTAGCGGCGAGCGGGCAGTACTTC
-,TRBV30,-,TRBJ2-7,CAWRADYEQYF,TGTGCCTGGAGGGCAGACTACGAGCAGTACTTC
-,TRBV30,-,TRBJ2-2,CAWGGTGELFF,TGTGCCTGGGGAGGCACCGGGGAGCTGTTTTTT
-,TRBV9,-,TRBJ2-3,CASSVAGITDTQYF,TGTGCCAGCAGCGTGGCGGGAATCACAGATACGCAGTATTTT
TRBD2,TRBV27,-,TRBJ2-5,CASSGLAGGRETQYF,TGTGCCAGCAGTGGACTAGCGGGAGGCCGGGAGACCCAGTACTTC
TRBD1,TRBV6-5,-,TRBJ1-5,CASSSTGVGQPQHF,TGTGCCAGCAGTTCCACAGGGGTTGGACAGCCCCAGCATTTT
-,TRBV30,-,TRBJ1-5,CAWSATWDQPQHF,TGTGCCTGGAGTGCTACGTGGGACCAGCCCCAGCATTTT
TRBD2,TRBV5-6,-,TRBJ2-1,CASSSSYGLAGRYNEQFF,TGTGCCAGCAGCTCATCCTACGGACTAGCGGGACGATACAATGAGCAGTTCTTC
TRBD2,TRBV19,-,TRBJ2-7,CASSMEGLAFHEQYF,TGTGCCAGTAGTATGGAGGGACTAGCATTCCACGAGCAGTACTTC
-,TRBV15,-,TRBJ2-7,CATSRGEKGQYEQYF,TGTGCCACCAGCAGAGGTGAAAAGGGACAATACGAGCAGTACTTC
TRBD1,TRBV7-3,-,TRBJ2-7,CASSLEGTVSYEQYF,TGTGCCAGCAGCTTAGAGGGGACAGTTTCCTACGAGCAGTACTTC
-,TRBV27,once,TRBJ1-2,CASSLWAGDYYGYTF,TGTGCCAGCAGTTTATGGGCAGGGGACTACTATGGCTACACCTTC
TRBD2,TRBV10-3,-,TRBJ2-1,CAIRPNSGSSYNEQFF,TGTGCCATCAGGCCTAATAGCGGGAGCTCCTACAATGAGCAGTTCTTC